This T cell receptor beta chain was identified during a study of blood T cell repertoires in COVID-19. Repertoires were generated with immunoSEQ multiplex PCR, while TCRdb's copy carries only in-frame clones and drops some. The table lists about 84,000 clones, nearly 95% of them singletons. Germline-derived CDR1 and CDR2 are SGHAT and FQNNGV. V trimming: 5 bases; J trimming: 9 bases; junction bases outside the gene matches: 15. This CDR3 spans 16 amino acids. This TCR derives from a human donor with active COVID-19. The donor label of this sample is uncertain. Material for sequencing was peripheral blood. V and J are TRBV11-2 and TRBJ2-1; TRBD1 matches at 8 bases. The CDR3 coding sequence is TGTGCCAGCAGCCCAAACCCCCGGTGGCAGGGGGCTGAGCAGTTCTTC. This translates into CASSPNPRWQGAEQFF.